These T cell receptor beta chains were read from a single sample in a study of shared T cell receptors in the human thymus. Generated by immunoSEQ multiplex PCR, the TCRdb table keeps only in-frame clones and is missing some. The table has some 400,000 clones, 95% seen once. Sequencing was carried out using thymocytes. These receptor sequences come from a human donor. The CDR3 runs from the conserved cysteine through the conserved F or W. The D gene is left open where the match is weak. Clone size appears in some rows only: once, few, many, or a class for an expanded clone.

d_gene: .; abundance: once; j_gene: TRBJ2-7; v_gene: TRBV10-3; CDR3aa: CAISYLRGYEQYF; CDR3nt: TGTGCCATCAGTTACCTGAGGGGCTACGAGCAGTACTTC
d_gene: TRBD1; abundance: .; j_gene: TRBJ1-5; v_gene: TRBV19; CDR3aa: CASLAGGGLYSNQPQHF; CDR3nt: TGTGCCAGTCTCGCAGGGGGGGGTCTTTATAGCAATCAGCCCCAGCATTTT
d_gene: .; abundance: .; j_gene: TRBJ2-2; v_gene: TRBV5-1; CDR3aa: CASSSFLGELFF; CDR3nt: TGCGCCAGCAGCTCCTTCCTCGGGGAGCTGTTTTTT
d_gene: TRBD1; abundance: once; j_gene: TRBJ1-4; v_gene: TRBV5-6; CDR3aa: CASSLARDRGRIEKLFF; CDR3nt: TGTGCCAGCAGCTTGGCCCGAGACAGGGGGCGAATTGAAAAACTGTTTTTT
d_gene: .; abundance: .; j_gene: TRBJ2-1; v_gene: TRBV7-3; CDR3aa: CASSLHGLRIDEQFF; CDR3nt: TGTGCCAGCAGCTTACATGGACTACGCATCGATGAGCAGTTCTTC
d_gene: TRBD1; abundance: .; j_gene: TRBJ1-2; v_gene: TRBV25-1; CDR3aa: CASSEQTGEGYGYTF; CDR3nt: TGTGCCAGCAGTGAACAGACAGGGGAAGGGTATGGCTACACCTTC
d_gene: TRBD1; abundance: .; j_gene: TRBJ2-5; v_gene: TRBV13; CDR3aa: CASSLRGGGETQYF; CDR3nt: TGTGCCAGCAGCTTAAGAGGGGGCGGAGAGACCCAGTACTTC
d_gene: TRBD1; abundance: .; j_gene: TRBJ1-3; v_gene: TRBV5-6; CDR3aa: CASSWDRGGNTIYF; CDR3nt: TGTGCCAGCAGCTGGGACAGGGGTGGAAACACCATATATTTT
d_gene: TRBD2; abundance: .; j_gene: TRBJ2-1; v_gene: TRBV5-1; CDR3aa: CASSPGTSGRALDEQFF; CDR3nt: TGCGCCAGCAGCCCCGGGACTAGCGGGAGGGCCTTGGATGAGCAGTTCTTC
d_gene: .; abundance: .; j_gene: TRBJ2-7; v_gene: TRBV4-3; CDR3aa: CASSQARKGIIHEQYF; CDR3nt: TGCGCCAGCAGCCAAGCCCGTAAGGGTATAATCCACGAGCAGTACTTC
d_gene: .; abundance: .; j_gene: TRBJ2-7; v_gene: TRBV27; CDR3aa: CASSITRLYEQYF; CDR3nt: TGTGCCAGCAGTATTACCAGATTATACGAGCAGTACTTC
d_gene: .; abundance: .; j_gene: TRBJ2-3; v_gene: TRBV7-9; CDR3aa: CASPAKASGTDTQYF; CDR3nt: TGTGCCAGCCCCGCCAAGGCTAGCGGCACAGATACGCAGTATTTT
d_gene: .; abundance: few; j_gene: TRBJ1-1; v_gene: TRBV5-1; CDR3aa: CASSPNPGSDTEAFF; CDR3nt: TGCGCCAGCAGCCCTAACCCAGGGTCCGACACTGAAGCTTTCTTT
d_gene: .; abundance: .; j_gene: TRBJ1-1; v_gene: TRBV7-8; CDR3aa: CASSFHRSRGGNTEAFF; CDR3nt: TGTGCCAGCAGCTTTCACCGATCCCGGGGGGGGAACACTGAAGCTTTCTTT
d_gene: .; abundance: .; j_gene: TRBJ1-1; v_gene: TRBV5-6; CDR3aa: CASSLKGDTEAFF; CDR3nt: TGTGCCAGCAGCTTGAAGGGGGACACTGAAGCTTTCTTT
d_gene: .; abundance: few; j_gene: TRBJ2-7; v_gene: TRBV2; CDR3aa: CASPGTNHEQYF; CDR3nt: TGTGCCAGCCCTGGGACGAATCACGAGCAGTACTTC
d_gene: .; abundance: once; j_gene: TRBJ1-1; v_gene: TRBV29-1; CDR3aa: CSVEGTKPGMNTEAFF; CDR3nt: TGCAGCGTTGAAGGTACTAAACCGGGCATGAACACTGAAGCTTTCTTT
d_gene: TRBD1; abundance: .; j_gene: TRBJ1-2; v_gene: TRBV5-1; CDR3aa: CASSFVLRGRGDEDYGYTF; CDR3nt: TGCGCCAGCAGCTTTGTACTTAGGGGGCGCGGAGATGAAGACTATGGCTACACCTTC
d_gene: .; abundance: .; j_gene: TRBJ2-1; v_gene: TRBV6-6; CDR3aa: CASSYGDFIYNEQFF; CDR3nt: TGTGCCAGCAGTTACGGGGACTTCATATACAATGAGCAGTTCTTC
d_gene: .; abundance: .; j_gene: TRBJ1-5; v_gene: TRBV28; CDR3aa: CASSGGDGERDGNQPQHF; CDR3nt: TGTGCCAGCAGTGGCGGAGACGGGGAGAGGGATGGCAATCAGCCCCAGCATTTT
d_gene: .; abundance: .; j_gene: TRBJ1-3; v_gene: TRBV4-3; CDR3aa: CASSHLPGGNTIYF; CDR3nt: TGCGCCAGCAGCCACCTGCCCGGGGGGAACACCATATATTTT
d_gene: .; abundance: .; j_gene: TRBJ1-3; v_gene: TRBV19; CDR3aa: CAVAGGENTIYF; CDR3nt: TGTGCCGTTGCGGGGGGGGAAAACACCATATATTTT
d_gene: TRBD1; abundance: .; j_gene: TRBJ1-5; v_gene: TRBV5-1; CDR3aa: CASSLDRGRDQPQHF; CDR3nt: TGCGCCAGCAGCTTGGACAGGGGGCGCGATCAGCCCCAGCATTTT
d_gene: .; abundance: .; j_gene: TRBJ1-1; v_gene: TRBV19; CDR3aa: CASSRGTEAFF; CDR3nt: TGTGCCAGTAGCAGAGGCACTGAAGCTTTCTTT
d_gene: .; abundance: .; j_gene: TRBJ2-7; v_gene: TRBV6-5; CDR3aa: CASSPIRSGHEQYF; CDR3nt: TGTGCCAGCAGTCCTATAAGGTCGGGCCACGAGCAGTACTTC
d_gene: .; abundance: .; j_gene: TRBJ2-5; v_gene: TRBV9; CDR3aa: CASGPGWIQETQYF; CDR3nt: TGTGCCAGCGGGCCTGGATGGATCCAAGAGACCCAGTACTTC
d_gene: TRBD1; abundance: .; j_gene: TRBJ2-1; v_gene: TRBV11-3; CDR3aa: CASSLGCRDSPDNEQFF; CDR3nt: TGTGCCAGCAGCTTAGGTTGCCGGGACAGTCCCGACAATGAGCAGTTCTTC
d_gene: TRBD1; abundance: .; j_gene: TRBJ2-5; v_gene: TRBV19; CDR3aa: CASSMAHYRGGVEETQYF; CDR3nt: TGTGCCAGTAGTATGGCCCACTACAGGGGTGGGGTGGAAGAGACCCAGTACTTC
d_gene: .; abundance: .; j_gene: TRBJ2-3; v_gene: TRBV9; CDR3aa: CASSVALTGPSTDTQYF; CDR3nt: TGTGCCAGCAGCGTAGCTCTAACGGGACCTAGCACAGATACGCAGTATTTT
d_gene: TRBD2; abundance: .; j_gene: TRBJ2-3; v_gene: TRBV5-6; CDR3aa: CASSLFLAGGPRTDTQYF; CDR3nt: TGTGCCAGCAGCTTGTTTCTAGCGGGAGGGCCACGCACAGATACGCAGTATTTT
d_gene: .; abundance: .; j_gene: TRBJ1-4; v_gene: TRBV4-2; CDR3aa: CASSQLGVIDEKLFF; CDR3nt: TGTGCCAGCAGCCAACTGGGGGTGATTGATGAAAAACTGTTTTTT